This T cell receptor beta chain was recovered during a study of blood T cell repertoires in COVID-19. Trimming removed 1 base from V and 7 bases from J, with 12 bases in between. Germline loops: CDR1 SGHNT, CDR2 YYREEE (reference sequence). CDR3 length: 15 residues. Authors' data handling: From reference gene primer amplification, estimates of nucleated cell counts were derived. The protocol was immunoSEQ multiplex PCR, while the TCRdb copy is restricted to in-frame clones and leaves out a portion. V, J and clone size were drawn from that table, and D and trimming were deduced from the DNA. The repertoire includes around 44,000 clones, over 80% of them detected once, and 12% sits in the top ten.

The receptor was isolated from a human donor in a cohort sampled during active COVID-19. The sample consisted of peripheral blood. J is TRBJ1-6 and V is TRBV5-4; a weak D match, TRBD1 (6 bases). The CDR3 region has the DNA TGTGCCAGCAGCTTGAGCGGTACAGGGAATTCACCCCTCCACTTT. Protein product: CASSLSGTGNSPLHF.